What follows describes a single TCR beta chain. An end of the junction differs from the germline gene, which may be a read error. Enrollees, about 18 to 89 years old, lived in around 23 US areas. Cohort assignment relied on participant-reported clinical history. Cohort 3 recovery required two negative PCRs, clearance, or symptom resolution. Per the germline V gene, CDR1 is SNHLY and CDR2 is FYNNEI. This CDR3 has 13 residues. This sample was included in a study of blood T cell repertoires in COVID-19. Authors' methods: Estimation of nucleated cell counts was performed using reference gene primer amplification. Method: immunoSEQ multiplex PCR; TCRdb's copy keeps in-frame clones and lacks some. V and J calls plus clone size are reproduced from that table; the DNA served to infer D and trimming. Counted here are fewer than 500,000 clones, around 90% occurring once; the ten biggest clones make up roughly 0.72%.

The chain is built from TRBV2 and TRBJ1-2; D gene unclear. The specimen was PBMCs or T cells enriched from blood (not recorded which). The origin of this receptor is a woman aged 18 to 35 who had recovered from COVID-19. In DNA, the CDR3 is TGTGCCAGCACTGAAGGGCCGGGGAATGGCTACACCTTC. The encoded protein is CASTEGPGNGYTF.